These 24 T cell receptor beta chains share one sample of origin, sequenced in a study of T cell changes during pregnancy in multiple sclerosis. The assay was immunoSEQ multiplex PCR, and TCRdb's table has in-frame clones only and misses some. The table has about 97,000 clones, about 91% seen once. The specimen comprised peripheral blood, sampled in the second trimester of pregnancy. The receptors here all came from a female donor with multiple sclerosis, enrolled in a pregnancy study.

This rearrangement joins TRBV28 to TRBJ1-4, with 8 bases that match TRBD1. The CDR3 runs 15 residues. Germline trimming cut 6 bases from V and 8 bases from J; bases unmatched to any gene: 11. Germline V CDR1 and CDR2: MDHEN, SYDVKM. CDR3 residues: CASRPTQGGLEKLFF. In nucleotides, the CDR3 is TGTGCCAGCAGACCGACACAGGGGGGGCTCGAAAAACTGTTTTTT.

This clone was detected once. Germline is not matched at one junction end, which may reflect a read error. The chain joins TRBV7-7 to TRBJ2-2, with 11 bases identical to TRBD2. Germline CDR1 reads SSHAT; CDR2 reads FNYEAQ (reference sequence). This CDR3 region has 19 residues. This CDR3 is CASSPVQLAGVMLAGELFF. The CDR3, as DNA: TGTGCTAGCAGTCCAGTCCAACTAGCGGGAGTTATGTTGGCCGGGGAGCTGTTTTTT.

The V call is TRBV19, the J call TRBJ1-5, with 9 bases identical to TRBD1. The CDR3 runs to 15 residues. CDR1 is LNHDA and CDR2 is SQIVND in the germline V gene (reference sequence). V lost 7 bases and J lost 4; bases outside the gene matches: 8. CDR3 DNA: TGTGCCAGTAATTTGGGGACAGGGACAAATCAGCCCCAGCATTTT. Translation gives CASNLGTGTNQPQHF. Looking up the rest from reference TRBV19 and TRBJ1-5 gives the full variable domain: DGGITQSPKYLFRKEGQNVTLSCEQNLNHDAMYWYRQDPGQGLRLIYYSQIVNDFQKGDIAEGYSVSREKKESFPLTVTSAQKNPTAFYLCASNLGTGTNQPQHFGDGTRLSIL.

CDR3 DNA sequence: TGTGCCTGGACCGGGACAGACTCCTATGGCTACACCTTC. Translated: CAWTGTDSYGYTF. The rearrangement joins TRBV30 to TRBJ1-2, with TRBD1 identical over 7 bases. CDR1 and CDR2 (germline): GTSNPN, SVGIG (reference sequence). The CDR3 consists of 13 residues. V lost 4 bases to trimming and J lost 4 bases; unmatched junction nucleotides: 6.

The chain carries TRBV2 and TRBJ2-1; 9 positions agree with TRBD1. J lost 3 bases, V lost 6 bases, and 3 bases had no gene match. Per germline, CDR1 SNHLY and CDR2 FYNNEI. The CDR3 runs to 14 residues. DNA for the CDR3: TGTGCCAGCAGCCGGGACAGGGACTACAATGAGCAGTTCTTC. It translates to CASSRDRDYNEQFF.

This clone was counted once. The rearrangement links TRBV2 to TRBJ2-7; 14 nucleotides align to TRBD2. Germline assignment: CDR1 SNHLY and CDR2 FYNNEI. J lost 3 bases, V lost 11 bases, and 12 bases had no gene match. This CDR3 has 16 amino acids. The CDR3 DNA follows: TGTGCCGTACGTCCCGGGACTAGCGGGAGCAGCTACGAGCAGTACTTC. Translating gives CAVRPGTSGSSYEQYF.

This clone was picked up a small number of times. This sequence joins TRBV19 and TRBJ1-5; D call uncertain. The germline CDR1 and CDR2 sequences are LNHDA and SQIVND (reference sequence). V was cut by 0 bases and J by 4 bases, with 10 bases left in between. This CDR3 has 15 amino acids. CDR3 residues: CASSIDGQANQPQHF. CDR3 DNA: TGTGCCAGTAGTATAGATGGTCAGGCTAATCAGCCCCAGCATTTT.

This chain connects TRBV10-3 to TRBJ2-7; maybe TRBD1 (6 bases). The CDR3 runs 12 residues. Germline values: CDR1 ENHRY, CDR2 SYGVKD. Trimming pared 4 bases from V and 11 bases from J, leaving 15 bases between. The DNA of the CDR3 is TGTGCCATCAGTGCCAACACAGGGTTAGAGTACTTC. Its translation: CAISANTGLEYF.

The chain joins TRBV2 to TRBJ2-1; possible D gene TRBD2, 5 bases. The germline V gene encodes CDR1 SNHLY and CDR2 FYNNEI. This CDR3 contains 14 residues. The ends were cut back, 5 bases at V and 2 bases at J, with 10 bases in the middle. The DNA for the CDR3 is TGTGCCAGCAGTTTGCGGGTAGCCTACAATGAGCAGTTCTTC. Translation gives CASSLRVAYNEQFF. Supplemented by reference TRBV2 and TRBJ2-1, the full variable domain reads EPEVTQTPSHQVTQMGQEVILRCVPISNHLYFYWYRQILGQKVEFLVSFYNNEISEKSEIFDDQFSVERPDGSNFTLKIRSTKLEDSAMYFCASSLRVAYNEQFFGPGTRLTVL.

The CDR3 spells CASSASSGSSGELFF. The CDR3 DNA reads TGTGCCAGCAGTGCCTCTAGCGGGAGCTCCGGGGAGCTGTTTTTT. The chain links TRBV6-1 to TRBJ2-2; 10 bases are shared with TRBD2. The CDR3 is 15 amino acids. The germline CDR1 and CDR2 sequences are MNHNS and SASEGT. V dropped 4 bases and J dropped 6; count of bases not matched to a gene: 5.

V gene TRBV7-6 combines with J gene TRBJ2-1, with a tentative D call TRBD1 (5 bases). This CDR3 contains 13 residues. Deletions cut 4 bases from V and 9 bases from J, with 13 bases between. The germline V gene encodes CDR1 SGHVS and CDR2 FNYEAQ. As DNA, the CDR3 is TGTGCCAGCAGCTCGATCGCTGGGGCTGAGCAGTTCTTC. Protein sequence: CASSSIAGAEQFF.

This CDR3 reads CASSLMRAGGIYEQYF. The CDR3, as DNA: TGTGCCAGCAGTTTAATGCGGGCGGGAGGGATCTACGAGCAGTACTTC. The rearrangement uses TRBV27 and TRBJ2-7; 9 bases are shared with TRBD2. This CDR3 spans 16 amino acids. Trimming at V came to 2 bases and at J to 3 bases, leaving 8 bases not matched to a gene. CDR1 is MNHEY and CDR2 is SMNVEV in the germline V gene (reference sequence).

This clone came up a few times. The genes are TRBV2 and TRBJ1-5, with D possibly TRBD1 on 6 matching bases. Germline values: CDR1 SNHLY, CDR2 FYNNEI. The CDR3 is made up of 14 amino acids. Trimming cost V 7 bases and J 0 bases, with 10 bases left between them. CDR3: CASMGHTSNQPQHF. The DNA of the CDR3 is TGTGCCAGCATGGGACATACTAGCAATCAGCCCCAGCATTTT. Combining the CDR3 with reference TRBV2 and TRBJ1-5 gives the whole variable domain EPEVTQTPSHQVTQMGQEVILRCVPISNHLYFYWYRQILGQKVEFLVSFYNNEISEKSEIFDDQFSVERPDGSNFTLKIRSTKLEDSAMYFCASMGHTSNQPQHFGDGTRLSIL.

The CDR3 DNA reads as TGTGCCAGCAGCTACAGGGGGGACACCGGGGAGCTGTTTTTT. Translated, it gives CASSYRGDTGELFF. V usage is TRBV9 and J usage is TRBJ2-2; TRBD1 aligns across 8 bases. V shed 4 bases, J shed 3 bases, and the junction held 2 bases outside the gene matches. There are 14 residues in the CDR3. CDR1 is SGDLS, CDR2 YYNGEE, per germline.

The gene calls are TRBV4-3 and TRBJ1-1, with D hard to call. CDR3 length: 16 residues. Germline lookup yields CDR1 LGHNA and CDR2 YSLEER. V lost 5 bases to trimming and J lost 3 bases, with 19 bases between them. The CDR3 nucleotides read TGCGCCAGCAGCGTTTCGTACTGGGCTTTGGACACTGAAGCTTTCTTT. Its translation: CASSVSYWALDTEAFF.

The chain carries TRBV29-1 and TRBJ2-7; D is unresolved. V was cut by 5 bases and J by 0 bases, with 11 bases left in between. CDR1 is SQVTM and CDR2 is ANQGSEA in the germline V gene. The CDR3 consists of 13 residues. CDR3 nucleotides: TGCAGCGTTATGACAAAATTCTCCTACGAGCAGTACTTC. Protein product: CSVMTKFSYEQYF.

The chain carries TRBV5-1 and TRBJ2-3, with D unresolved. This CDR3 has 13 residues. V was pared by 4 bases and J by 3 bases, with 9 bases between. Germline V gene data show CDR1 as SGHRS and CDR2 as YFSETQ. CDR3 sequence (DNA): TGCGCCAGCAGCCCCCTGGCAACAGATACGCAGTATTTT. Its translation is CASSPLATDTQYF.

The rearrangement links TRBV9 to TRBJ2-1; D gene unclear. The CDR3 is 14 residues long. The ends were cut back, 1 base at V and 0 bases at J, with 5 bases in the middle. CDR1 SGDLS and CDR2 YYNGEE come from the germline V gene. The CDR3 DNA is TGTGCCAGCAGCGTACTTAGCTCCTACAATGAGCAGTTCTTC. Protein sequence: CASSVLSSYNEQFF.

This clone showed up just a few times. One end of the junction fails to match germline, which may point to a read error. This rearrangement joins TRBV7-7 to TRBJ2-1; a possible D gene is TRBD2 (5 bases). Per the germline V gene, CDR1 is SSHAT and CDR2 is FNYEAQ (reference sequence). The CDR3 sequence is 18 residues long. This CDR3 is CASSARVSEGGTYNEQFF. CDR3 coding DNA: TGTGCTAGCAGCGCAAGGGTCAGCGAGGGCGGAACCTACAATGAGCAGTTCTTC.

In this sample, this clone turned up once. The CDR3 reads CASSLLGQNTEAFF. CDR3 DNA: TGTGCCAGCAGCTTATTAGGACAGAACACTGAAGCTTTCTTT. The chain recombines TRBV11-1 with TRBJ1-1; possibly TRBD1 for D (5 bases). CDR1 and CDR2 (germline): SGHAT, FQDESV (reference sequence). V gave up 2 bases and J gave up 1 base, with 8 bases separating them. CDR3 length: 14 residues.

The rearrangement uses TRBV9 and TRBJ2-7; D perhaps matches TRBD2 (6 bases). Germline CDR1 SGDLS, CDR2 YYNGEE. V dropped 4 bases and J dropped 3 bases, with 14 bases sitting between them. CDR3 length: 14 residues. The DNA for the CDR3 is TGTGCCAGCAGCCCGTCCGGGGGAAACTACGAGCAGTACTTC. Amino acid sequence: CASSPSGGNYEQYF.

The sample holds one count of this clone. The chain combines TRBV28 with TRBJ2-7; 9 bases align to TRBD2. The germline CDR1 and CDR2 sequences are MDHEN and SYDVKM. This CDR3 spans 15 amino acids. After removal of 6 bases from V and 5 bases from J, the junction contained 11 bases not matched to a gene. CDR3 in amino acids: CASSLSAGGPDEQYF. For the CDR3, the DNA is TGTGCCAGCAGCCTATCGGCGGGAGGGCCCGACGAGCAGTACTTC.

This CDR3 is CASRSGRETQYF. The CDR3 bases are TGTGCCAGCAGAAGCGGGAGGGAGACCCAGTACTTC. The chain has TRBV6-1 and TRBJ2-5; 9 bases map to TRBD2. The V gene end was trimmed by 6 bases and the J gene end by 5 bases; junction bases not matched to a gene: 1. CDR1 is MNHNS and CDR2 is SASEGT in the germline V gene. This CDR3 contains 12 residues.

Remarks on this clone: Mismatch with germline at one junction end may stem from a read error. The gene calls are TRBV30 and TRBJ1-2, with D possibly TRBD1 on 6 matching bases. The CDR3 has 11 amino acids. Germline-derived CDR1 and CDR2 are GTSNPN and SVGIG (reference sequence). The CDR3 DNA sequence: TGTGTCTGGTCATCAGGGGTCGGCTACACCTTC. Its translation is CVWSSGVGYTF.